The 11 T cell receptor beta chains in this list originate from one sample, sequenced in a study of shared clonotypes between healthy human individuals (TCRdb year 2020). Libraries were built with the immunoSEQ multiplex PCR assay. The table was pulled from immuneACCESS by TCRdb, which kept in-frame rearrangements only. Such tables lose some clones; where checked, under half of the loss comes from unresolved V genes, and the rest has no known cause. The sample has some 2,000,000 clones on record, 90% to 95% of them singletons. The biggest ten clones account for 0.1% to 0.15% of the sample. Sequenced: naive CD4+ T cells sorted from blood. This sample's cell subset or site label indicates: CD45RA+ positively selected. The receptors stem from a man aged 18 to 29 in good health.

V usage is TRBV19 and J usage is TRBJ2-7, with 11 bases aligning to TRBD2. Germline loops: CDR1 LNHDA, CDR2 SQIVND (reference sequence). The V and J ends lost 1 base and 5 bases, in that order; junction bases with no gene match: 7. The CDR3 spans 16 residues. In nucleotides, the CDR3 is TGTGCCAGTAGTATAGCCACTAGCGGGAGTAGGAACGAGCAGTACTTC. Amino acid sequence: CASSIATSGSRNEQYF.

This rearrangement joins TRBV6-5 to TRBJ1-1; D unresolved. Trimming pared 8 bases from V and 4 bases from J, leaving 11 bases between. This CDR3 spans 12 amino acids. Per the germline V gene, CDR1 is MNHEY and CDR2 is SVGAGI. The CDR3, as DNA: TGTGCCAGCCGGGGTGCGGGCACTGAAGCTTTCTTT. Amino acid sequence: CASRGAGTEAFF.

This clone appeared a few times. Other nucleotide sequences from this sample produce the same CDR3. The chain joins TRBV2 to TRBJ1-6, with 7 positions matching TRBD1. This CDR3 has 14 amino acids. V shed 6 bases and J 7 bases; nucleotides not matched to a gene: 6. Germline V lookup: CDR1 SNHLY, CDR2 FYNNEI. The CDR3 here is CASRRTGANSPLHF. In DNA, the CDR3 is TGTGCCAGCAGGCGGACAGGAGCCAATTCACCCCTCCACTTT.

The rearrangement joins TRBV29-1 to TRBJ2-6; D tentatively fits TRBD1 or TRBD2 (5 bases each). The CDR3 is 15 amino acids. V lost 6 bases to trimming and J lost 0 bases, with 12 bases between them. CDR1 and CDR2 (germline): SQVTM, ANQGSEA. The CDR3 sequence: CSVGPPSSGANVLTF. CDR3 nucleotide sequence: TGCAGCGTGGGACCTCCCAGCTCTGGGGCCAACGTCCTGACTTTC.

The chain has TRBV6-1 and TRBJ2-7, with 12 positions matching TRBD1. Trimming at V came to 7 bases and at J to 6 bases, leaving 7 bases not matched to a gene. Germline CDR1 reads MNHNS; CDR2 reads SASEGT. The CDR3 spans 14 residues. The CDR3 coding sequence is TGTGCCAGCATCAACCCGGGACAGGGGGCCGAGCAGTACTTC. Its protein product is CASINPGQGAEQYF.

Only one count was recorded for this clone. The chain combines TRBV6-5 with TRBJ1-3, with D uncertain. The V gene lost 5 bases and the J gene lost 7 bases, with 12 bases spanning the gap. This CDR3 comprises 13 residues. CDR1 and CDR2 (germline): MNHEY, SVGAGI. CDR3 loop: CASSRGRGNTIYF. The CDR3, as DNA: TGTGCCAGCAGTCGAGGGAGAGGGAACACCATATATTTT.

This sequence joins TRBV11-3 and TRBJ2-2, with 8 bases aligning to TRBD2. CDR3 length: 18 residues. CDR1 SGHNT and CDR2 YENEEA come from the germline V gene. J was trimmed by 1 base and V by 5 bases; bases with no gene match: 12. The CDR3 DNA follows: TGTGCCAGCAGCGCCGTACGGGTAGCGGGACAGAACACCGGGGAGCTGTTTTTT. Residues: CASSAVRVAGQNTGELFF.

Only one count was recorded for this clone. The chain links TRBV11-2 to TRBJ1-2; D perhaps matches TRBD1 (6 bases). The V end lost 2 bases, the J end lost 3 bases, and 10 bases lay between the germline ends. Germline V lookup: CDR1 SGHAT, CDR2 FQNNGV. The CDR3 length is 14 residues. CDR3 DNA: TGTGCCAGCAGCTTAAATCCAGGGGACTATGGCTACACCTTC. Its translation: CASSLNPGDYGYTF.

This chain connects TRBV9 to TRBJ1-1; D unresolved. CDR1 is SGDLS and CDR2 is YYNGEE in the germline V gene. V gave up 2 bases and J gave up 2 bases, with 10 bases separating them. The CDR3 consists of 14 residues. CDR3 coding DNA: TGTGCCAGCAGCGTTTGGGCGGAAAACACTGAAGCTTTCTTT. This translates into CASSVWAENTEAFF.

A single count supports this clone. The rearrangement uses TRBV4-2 and TRBJ1-5; D is unresolved. Trimming took 0 bases from V and 7 from J, leaving 10 bases between them. Germline CDR1 LGHNA, CDR2 YNFKEQ. The CDR3 is 14 amino acids. The CDR3 bases are TGTGCCAGCAGCCAAGAAGGGTACGACCAGCCCCAGCATTTT. It is translated as CASSQEGYDQPQHF.

This clone was counted ten times or more. Other DNA sequences in this specimen translate into the identical CDR3. V usage is TRBV7-9 and J usage is TRBJ1-4, with TRBD1 matching over 10 bases. CDR1 and CDR2 (germline): SEHNR, FQNEAQ (reference sequence). This CDR3 comprises 14 residues. V lost 5 bases and J lost 8; bases outside the gene matches: 5. The CDR3 reads CASSRQGANEKLFF. The CDR3 DNA sequence: TGTGCCAGCAGCCGACAGGGGGCGAACGAAAAACTGTTTTTT.